The present TCR beta chain was sequenced within a study of Ad26.COV2.S vaccination and SARS-CoV-2 variants. Study at large: A COV1001 Ad26.COV2.S trial-arm participant provided the sample. Intramuscular Ad26.COV2.S doses were given once or twice, 56 days apart. Study-level points and caveats: Reportedly, after vaccination the spike-specific CD8+ and CD4+ T cell responses displayed substantial breadth.

The treatment is: about 20 received Ad26.COV2.S at low or high dose, single or two shots; several received placebo; per-sample allocation not given. Day 63 after the first injection of vaccine or placebo was the sampling time. A Boston adult aged 18-55 years was the donor. CDR1 SQVTM and CDR2 ANQGSEA come from the germline V gene. The CDR3 contains 12 residues. V was trimmed by 6 bases and J by 4 bases, leaving 12 bases between them. Using immunoSEQ multiplex PCR, the repertoire was profiled, and TCRdb retains in-frame clones only, with some absent. The repertoire holds hundreds of thousands of clones, with 83% as singletons. This clone has just a few counts. Its antigen is not identified.

The source material was peripheral blood, sampled in a trial of Ad26.COV2.S vaccine versus placebo. V usage is TRBV29-1 and J usage is TRBJ1-1, with a possible D match to TRBD1 (5 bases). This TCR was recovered from a person aged 18-60 years who received the Ad26.COV2.S COVID-19 vaccine or a placebo. The CDR3 spells CSVRAGRTEAFF. CDR3 nucleotides: TGCAGCGTGAGGGCAGGGCGCACTGAAGCTTTCTTT.